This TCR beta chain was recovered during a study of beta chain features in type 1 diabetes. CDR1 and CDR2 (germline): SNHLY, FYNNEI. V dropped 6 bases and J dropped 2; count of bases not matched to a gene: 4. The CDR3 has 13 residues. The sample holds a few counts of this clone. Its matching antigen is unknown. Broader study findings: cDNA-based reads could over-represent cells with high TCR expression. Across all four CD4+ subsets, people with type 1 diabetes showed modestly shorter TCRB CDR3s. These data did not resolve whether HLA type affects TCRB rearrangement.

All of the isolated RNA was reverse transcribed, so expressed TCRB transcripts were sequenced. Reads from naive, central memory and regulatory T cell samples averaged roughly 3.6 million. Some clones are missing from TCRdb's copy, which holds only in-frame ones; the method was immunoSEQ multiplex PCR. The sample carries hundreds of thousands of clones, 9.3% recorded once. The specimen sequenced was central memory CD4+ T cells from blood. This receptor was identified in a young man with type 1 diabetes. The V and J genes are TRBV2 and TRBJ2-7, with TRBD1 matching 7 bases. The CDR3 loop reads CASSRDSTYEQYF. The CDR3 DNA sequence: TGTGCCAGCAGCCGGGACAGCACCTACGAGCAGTACTTC. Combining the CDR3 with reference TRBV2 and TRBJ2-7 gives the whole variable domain EPEVTQTPSHQVTQMGQEVILRCVPISNHLYFYWYRQILGQKVEFLVSFYNNEISEKSEIFDDQFSVERPDGSNFTLKIRSTKLEDSAMYFCASSRDSTYEQYFGPGTRLTVT.